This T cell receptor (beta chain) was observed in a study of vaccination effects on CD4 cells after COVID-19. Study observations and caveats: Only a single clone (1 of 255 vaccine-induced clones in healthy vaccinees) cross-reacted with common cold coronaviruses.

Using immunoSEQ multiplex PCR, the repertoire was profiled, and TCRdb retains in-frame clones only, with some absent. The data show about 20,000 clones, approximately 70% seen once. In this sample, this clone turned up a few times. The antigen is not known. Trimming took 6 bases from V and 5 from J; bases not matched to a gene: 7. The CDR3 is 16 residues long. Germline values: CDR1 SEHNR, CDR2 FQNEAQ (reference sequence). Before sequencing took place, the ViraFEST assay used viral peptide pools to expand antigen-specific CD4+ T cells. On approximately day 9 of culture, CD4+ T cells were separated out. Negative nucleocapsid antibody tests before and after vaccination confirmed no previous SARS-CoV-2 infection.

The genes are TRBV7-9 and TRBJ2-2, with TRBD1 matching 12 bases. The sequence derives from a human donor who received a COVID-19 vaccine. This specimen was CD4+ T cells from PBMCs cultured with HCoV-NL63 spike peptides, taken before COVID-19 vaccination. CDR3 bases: TGTGCCAGCAGACCCCCGGGACAGGGGGCGACCGGGGAGCTGTTTTTT. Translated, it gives CASRPPGQGATGELFF.